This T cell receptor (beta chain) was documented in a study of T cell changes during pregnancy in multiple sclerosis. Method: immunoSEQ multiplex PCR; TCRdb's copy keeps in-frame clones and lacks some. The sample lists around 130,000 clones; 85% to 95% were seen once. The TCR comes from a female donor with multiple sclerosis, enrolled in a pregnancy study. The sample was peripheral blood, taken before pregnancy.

For the CDR3, the DNA is TGTGCCAGCATTATCGGGGGAAACTATGGCTACACCTTC. Protein sequence: CASIIGGNYGYTF. V and J are TRBV2 and TRBJ1-2, with D possibly matching TRBD1 (5 bases). With 7 bases removed from V and 2 bases from J, the gap between germline ends came to 11 bases. Germline CDR1 reads SNHLY; CDR2 reads FYNNEI. The CDR3 runs 13 residues.